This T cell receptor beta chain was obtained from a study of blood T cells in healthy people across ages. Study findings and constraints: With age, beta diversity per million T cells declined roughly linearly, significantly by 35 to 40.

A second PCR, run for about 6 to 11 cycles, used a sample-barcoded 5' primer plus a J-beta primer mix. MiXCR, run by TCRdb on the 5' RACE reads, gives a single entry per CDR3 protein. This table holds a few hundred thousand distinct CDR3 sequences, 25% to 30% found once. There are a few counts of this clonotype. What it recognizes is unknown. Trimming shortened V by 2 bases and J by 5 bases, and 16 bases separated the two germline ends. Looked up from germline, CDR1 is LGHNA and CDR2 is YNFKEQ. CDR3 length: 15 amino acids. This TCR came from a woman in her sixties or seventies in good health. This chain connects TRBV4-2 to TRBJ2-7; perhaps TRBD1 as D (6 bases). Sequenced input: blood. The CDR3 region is CASSQSTGSRDEQYF. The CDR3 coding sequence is TGTGCCAGCAGCCAATCTACAGGGAGTCGGGACGAGCAGTACTTC.